Listed below are T cell receptor beta chains from one sample, sequenced in a study of cytomegalovirus exposure and HLA in healthy donors. The repertoire was sequenced with immunoSEQ multiplex PCR; TCRdb's copy has only in-frame clones and lacks some. The data hold 200,000 or so clones, with almost 70% observed a single time. Sequencing was done on a sample of PBMCs. The receptors originated from a middle-aged man in good health and CMV-seropositive. Both conserved end residues are part of each CDR3. D genes are given only for firm matches. Clone size, where shown, is once, few, many, or a class for clones that have expanded.

abundance	len	j_gene	d_gene	v_gene	CDR3nt	CDR3aa
once	14	TRBJ2-7	NA	TRBV7-2	TGTGCCAGCAGCTCTGACAGGAGCTCCTACGAGCAGTACTTC	CASSSDRSSYEQYF
NA	14	TRBJ1-3	NA	TRBV28	TGTGCCAGCAGGCCCTCGAGCTCTGGAAACACCATATATTTT	CASRPSSSGNTIYF
NA	13	TRBJ1-1	NA	TRBV7-9	TGTGCCAGCAGCTGGGCGGGCAACACTGAAGCTTTCTTT	CASSWAGNTEAFF
once	14	TRBJ1-2	NA	TRBV6-6	TGTGCCAGCAGTTCAGGGAATTTGGGCTATGGCTACACCTTC	CASSSGNLGYGYTF
NA	13	TRBJ1-1	TRBD1	TRBV28	TGTGCCAGCAGAGGACAGGGTAGGTCTGAAGCTTTCTTT	CASRGQGRSEAFF
NA	14	TRBJ1-1	NA	TRBV16	TGTGCCAGCAGCCCGATGAGGGAGAACACTGAAGCTTTCTTT	CASSPMRENTEAFF
NA	14	TRBJ2-7	NA	TRBV6-1	TGTTTTTTTTTCAAGCAGAAGGCGGCATACGAGCAGTACTTC	CFFFKQKAAYEQYF
NA	12	TRBJ1-1	TRBD1	TRBV6-1	TGTGCCAGCAGTGACCGGGACAGGGAAGCTTTCTTT	CASSDRDREAFF
few	15	TRBJ2-3	TRBD2	TRBV6-4	TGTGCCAGCAGTGACACTAGCGGGGGGGCAGATACGCAGTATTTT	CASSDTSGGADTQYF
NA	13	TRBJ1-2	TRBD1	TRBV6-5	TGTGCCAGCAGTCAGGGGGCGCTTAGTGGCTACACCTTC	CASSQGALSGYTF
few	16	TRBJ2-2	TRBD2	TRBV18	TGTGCCAGCTCACTAGCGGGGACCAAGAACACCGGGGAGCTGTTTTTT	CASSLAGTKNTGELFF
NA	13	TRBJ2-1	TRBD1	TRBV7-9	TGTGCCAGCACCCGAAACAGGGGGATGGAGCAGTTCTTC	CASTRNRGMEQFF
NA	19	TRBJ2-2	TRBD2	TRBV11-2	TGTGCCAGCAGCTTATGGTTTAGCGGGGGACCCGCGAACACCGGGGAGCTGTTTTTT	CASSLWFSGGPANTGELFF
NA	9	TRBJ2-3	NA	TRBV10-2	TGCGCCACGGGAGATACGCAGTATTTT	CATGDTQYF
NA	15	TRBJ1-2	TRBD1	TRBV4-1	TGCGCCAGCAGCTCTCGGACAGGGATCAACTATGGCTACACCTTC	CASSSRTGINYGYTF
once	13	TRBJ1-2	NA	TRBV5-1	TGCGCCAGCAGCTTGGACTTCGACTATGGCTACACCTTC	CASSLDFDYGYTF
NA	16	TRBJ2-7	TRBD1	TRBV6-1	TGTGCCAGCAGTGAAGCGGGACAGGGGCTAACCTACGAGCAGTACTTC	CASSEAGQGLTYEQYF
NA	15	TRBJ1-4	NA	TRBV7-2	TGTGCCAGCAGATCTTTGCTCGGGTCTAATGAAAAACTGTTTTTT	CASRSLLGSNEKLFF
NA	16	TRBJ2-1	TRBD2	TRBV2	TGTGCCAGCAGTTCCGGACTAGCGGGGTCCTACAATGAGCAGTTCTTC	CASSSGLAGSYNEQFF
few	15	TRBJ1-3	NA	TRBV6-5	TGTGCCAGCAGTTACAGGGGAAGCTCTGGAAACACCATATATTTT	CASSYRGSSGNTIYF
once	15	TRBJ2-5	TRBD1	TRBV7-7	TGTGCCAGCAGCTTAGGGGGGACAGGCAAAGAGACCCAGTACTTC	CASSLGGTGKETQYF
NA	15	TRBJ2-1	TRBD1	TRBV10-1	TGCGCCAGCAGTGACCGGGACAGGGGGAGGAATGAGCAGTTCTTC	CASSDRDRGRNEQFF
NA	14	TRBJ2-7	TRBD1	TRBV12-5	TGTGCTAGTGGTTCGGGACAGGGGGCTAACGAGCAGTACTTC	CASGSGQGANEQYF
NA	12	TRBJ2-7	NA	TRBV19	TGTGCCAGTACCTCGCCTTCGGGGGAGCAGTACTTC	CASTSPSGEQYF
NA	16	TRBJ1-4	TRBD1	TRBV5-1	TGCGCCAGCAGCTTGGCCACGGGACAGGGGATAGAAAAACTGTTTTTT	CASSLATGQGIEKLFF
NA	12	TRBJ1-6	NA	TRBV10-3	TGTGCCATCGCCGCCCCCCGAGGACCCCTCCACTTT	CAIAAPRGPLHF
NA	13	TRBJ2-5	NA	TRBV1	TGCACCAGCAGCCTTAGCCCGGGGGAGACCCAGTACTTC	CTSSLSPGETQYF
NA	17	TRBJ1-4	NA	TRBV5-1	TGCGCCAGCAGCTTTCGCATTAGACAGGTAATGGCTGAAGGAACTGTTTTT	CASSFRIRQVMAEGTVF
few	12	TRBJ1-2	NA	TRBV5-8	TGTGCCAGCAGCTCCGTGGCCTATGGCTACACCTTC	CASSSVAYGYTF
NA	13	TRBJ2-7	TRBD1	TRBV6-1	TGTGCCAGCGGCGGACAGGGTACCTACGAGCAGTACTTC	CASGGQGTYEQYF
NA	15	TRBJ2-3	TRBD1	TRBV6-6	TGTGCCAGCAGCCCCCCGGGACAGGGAGGTGATACGCAGTATTTT	CASSPPGQGGDTQYF
NA	14	TRBJ2-7	NA	TRBV4-1	TGCGCCAGCAGCTACCGGGAGAGCTCCTACGAGCAGTACTTC	CASSYRESSYEQYF
NA	13	TRBJ1-2	NA	TRBV2	TGTGCCAGCACCCCGGGAGGGGTGAATGGCTACACCTTC	CASTPGGVNGYTF
NA	14	TRBJ2-5	TRBD2	TRBV19	TGTGCCAGTAGCCAACTAGCGGGGGAAGAGACCCAGTACTTC	CASSQLAGEETQYF
NA	18	TRBJ2-7	TRBD2	TRBV7-8	TGTGCCAGCAGCTTAGTAGAGATAGCGGGGGGTTCCTCGTACGAGCAGTACTTC	CASSLVEIAGGSSYEQYF
NA	14	TRBJ2-7	TRBD1	TRBV11-2	TGTGCCAGCAGCCGATACAGGGGGCAATACGAGCAGTACTTC	CASSRYRGQYEQYF
NA	13	TRBJ2-4	NA	TRBV6-5	TGTGCCAGCAGTTACTCGCGTGGGGCAATTCAGTACTTC	CASSYSRGAIQYF
NA	15	TRBJ1-5	TRBD1	TRBV6-5	TGTGCCAGCAGCGTGGACAGGGTACCCAATCAGCCCCAGCATTTT	CASSVDRVPNQPQHF
few	15	TRBJ2-1	TRBD2	TRBV7-8	TGTGCCAGCAGCCGAAGCGGGGGGGATCACAATGAGCAGTTCTTC	CASSRSGGDHNEQFF
NA	15	TRBJ1-4	TRBD1	TRBV15	TGTGCCACCAGCAGAGTTGGGACAGGGAGGGAAAAACTGTTTTTT	CATSRVGTGREKLFF
NA	13	TRBJ2-1	NA	TRBV6-5	TGTGCCAGCAGTTACGGTGACTACACTGAGCAGTTCTTC	CASSYGDYTEQFF
NA	12	TRBJ2-5	NA	TRBV2	TGTGCCAGCAGAGGGGCAGGCGAGACCCAGTACTTC	CASRGAGETQYF
NA	13	TRBJ1-5	NA	TRBV19	TGTGCCAGTAGTCTGCGGGTGGATCAGCCCCAGCATTTT	CASSLRVDQPQHF
NA	17	TRBJ1-2	TRBD1	TRBV4-2	TGTGCCAGCAGCCAAGATATGGGACAGGGGGCGGTCTATGGCTACACCTTC	CASSQDMGQGAVYGYTF
few	14	TRBJ1-2	NA	TRBV7-2	TGTGCCAGCAGCTTAGAGGCGGGAAACTATGGCTACACCTTC	CASSLEAGNYGYTF
NA	12	TRBJ1-1	NA	TRBV6-6	TGTGCCAGCAGTAAACGCGGCACTGAAGCTTTCTTT	CASSKRGTEAFF
NA	12	TRBJ1-2	NA	TRBV7-9	TGTTCCAGCGCTCCGGACTTCAGTGGCTACACCTTC	CSSAPDFSGYTF